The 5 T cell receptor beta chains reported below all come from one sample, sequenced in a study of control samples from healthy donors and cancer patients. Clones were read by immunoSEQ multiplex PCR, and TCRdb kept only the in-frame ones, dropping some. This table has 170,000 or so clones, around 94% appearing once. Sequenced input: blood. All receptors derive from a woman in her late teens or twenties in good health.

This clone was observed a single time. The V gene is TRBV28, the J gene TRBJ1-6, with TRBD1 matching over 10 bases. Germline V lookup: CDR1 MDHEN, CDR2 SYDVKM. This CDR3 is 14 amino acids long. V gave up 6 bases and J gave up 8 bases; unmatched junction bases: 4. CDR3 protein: CASRDRGDYSPLHF. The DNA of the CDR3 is TGTGCCAGCAGGGACAGGGGGGATTATTCACCCCTCCACTTT.

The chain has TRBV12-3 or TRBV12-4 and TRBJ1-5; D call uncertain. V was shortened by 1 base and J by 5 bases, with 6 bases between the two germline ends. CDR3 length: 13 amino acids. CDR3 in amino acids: CASSLESYQPQHF. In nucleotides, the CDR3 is TGTGCCAGCAGTTTAGAAAGTTATCAGCCCCAGCATTTT.

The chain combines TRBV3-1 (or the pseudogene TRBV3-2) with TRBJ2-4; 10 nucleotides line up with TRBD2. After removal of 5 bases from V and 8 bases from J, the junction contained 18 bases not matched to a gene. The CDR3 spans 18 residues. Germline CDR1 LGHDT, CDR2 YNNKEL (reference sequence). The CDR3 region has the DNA TGTGCCAGCAGCTCCCGCTGGCGGAGCGGGGGGGGAGGAGACATTCAGTACTTC. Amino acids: CASSSRWRSGGGGDIQYF.

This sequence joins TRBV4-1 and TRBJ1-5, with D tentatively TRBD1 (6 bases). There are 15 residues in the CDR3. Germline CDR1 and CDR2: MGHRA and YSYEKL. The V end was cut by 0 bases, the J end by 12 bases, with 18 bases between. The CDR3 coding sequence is TGCGCCAGCAGCCAAGATTGGGACACGGGATCACTCCAGCATTTT. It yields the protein CASSQDWDTGSLQHF.

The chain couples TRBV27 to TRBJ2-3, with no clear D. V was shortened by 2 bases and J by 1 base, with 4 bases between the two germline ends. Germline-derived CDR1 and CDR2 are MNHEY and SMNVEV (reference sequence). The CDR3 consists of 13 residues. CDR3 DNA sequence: TGTGCCAGCAGTTTACTTGGCACAGATACGCAGTATTTT. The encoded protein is CASSLLGTDTQYF.